Listed below are T cell receptor beta chains from one sample, sequenced in a study of blood T cells in healthy people across ages. MiXCR, applied by TCRdb to the 5' RACE reads, yields one record per CDR3 protein. The repertoire holds roughly 2 million distinct CDR3 sequences, with about 49% as singletons. Material: blood. The receptors come from a woman aged 40 to 50 in good health. CDR3s include the opening cysteine and the closing phenylalanine or tryptophan. Fields, in order: clone size, D gene, V gene, J gene, CDR3 DNA, CDR3 protein. The D gene is left open where the match is weak. The size field is filled for only some rows; it gives once, few, many or a size class.

size: NA
D: TRBD2
V: TRBV10-3
J: TRBJ2-3
DNA: TGTGCCATCAGTGAAGGGACTAGCGGGAGCACAGATACGCAGTATTTT
CDR3: CAISEGTSGSTDTQYF

size: NA
D: TRBD2
V: TRBV6-2/TRBV6-3
J: TRBJ2-3
DNA: TGTGCCGGCAGTTCCCTACTAGCGGGGGACACAGATACGCAGTATTTT
CDR3: CAGSSLLAGDTDTQYF

size: once
D: TRBD1
V: TRBV7-2
J: TRBJ1-4
DNA: TGTGCCAGCAGACCAGGGGGCCCTAATGAAAAACTGTTTTTT
CDR3: CASRPGGPNEKLFF

size: NA
D: NA
V: TRBV9
J: TRBJ1-2
DNA: TGTGCCAGCAGCGGAGGGGTGGTGAGCTATGGCTACACCTTC
CDR3: CASSGGVVSYGYTF

size: NA
D: NA
V: TRBV28
J: TRBJ1-1
DNA: TGTGCCAGCAGTTCCGCCGGTTCCCCCCGGGGGACTGAAGCTTTCTTT
CDR3: CASSSAGSPRGTEAFF

size: few
D: NA
V: TRBV7-9
J: TRBJ2-7
DNA: TGTGCCAGCACCCTGGACGGGAGCTCCTACGAGCAGTACTTC
CDR3: CASTLDGSSYEQYF

size: NA
D: TRBD2
V: TRBV28
J: TRBJ2-3
DNA: TGTGCCAGCATCGGCGGGGGAAGGGGTACGCAGTATTTT
CDR3: CASIGGGRGTQYF

size: NA
D: TRBD2
V: TRBV6-5
J: TRBJ2-5
DNA: TGTGCCAGCAGTTACTCTAGCGGGGGGATTGAGACCCAGTACTTC
CDR3: CASSYSSGGIETQYF

size: few
D: NA
V: TRBV12-3/TRBV12-4
J: TRBJ2-7
DNA: TGTGCCAGCACGACCGGGCAGAGGAGCTCCTACGAGCAGTACTTC
CDR3: CASTTGQRSSYEQYF

size: once
D: TRBD2
V: TRBV20-1
J: TRBJ2-3
DNA: TGCAGTGCAGACGCTAGCGGGGGGGCTAACAGGGATACGCAGTATTTT
CDR3: CSADASGGANRDTQYF

size: NA
D: NA
V: TRBV7-9
J: TRBJ2-3
DNA: TGTGCCAGCAGCTTACACGGGTCAGATACGCAGTATTTT
CDR3: CASSLHGSDTQYF

size: few
D: TRBD1
V: TRBV4-1
J: TRBJ2-7
DNA: TGCGCCAGCAGCCAAACGACAGGGGACTCCTACGAGCAGTACTTC
CDR3: CASSQTTGDSYEQYF

size: few
D: NA
V: TRBV25-1
J: TRBJ2-5
DNA: TGTGCCAGCAGTGAATACTATATACAGACCCAGTACTTC
CDR3: CASSEYYIQTQYF

size: NA
D: NA
V: TRBV6-2/TRBV6-3
J: TRBJ2-3
DNA: TGTGCCAGCAGACAGGGTAGATCTAGCACAGATACGCAGTATTTT
CDR3: CASRQGRSSTDTQYF

size: NA
D: NA
V: TRBV10-3
J: TRBJ2-3
DNA: TGTGCCATCAGCCAGACCCTCACAGATACGCAGTATTTT
CDR3: CAISQTLTDTQYF

size: few
D: NA
V: TRBV27
J: TRBJ2-7
DNA: TGTGCCAGCAGTTTAAAGTACAGGGACTACGAGCAGTACTTC
CDR3: CASSLKYRDYEQYF

size: NA
D: NA
V: TRBV20-1
J: TRBJ2-7
DNA: TGCAGTGCTAGAGTTGGGGGAAACTACGAGCAGTACTTC
CDR3: CSARVGGNYEQYF

size: NA
D: NA
V: TRBV12-3/TRBV12-4
J: TRBJ2-2
DNA: TGTGCCCAAAGGCGGGCCGGGGAGCTGTTTTTT
CDR3: CAQRRAGELFF

size: NA
D: NA
V: TRBV6-1
J: TRBJ2-3
DNA: TGTGCCAGCAACGAATTCCGGTTTAGCACAGATACGCAGTATTTT
CDR3: CASNEFRFSTDTQYF

size: NA
D: NA
V: TRBV6-2/TRBV6-3
J: TRBJ2-5
DNA: TGTGCCAGCCCTTCGAACCGTTGGACCCAGTACTTC
CDR3: CASPSNRWTQYF

size: NA
D: NA
V: TRBV7-9
J: TRBJ1-4
DNA: TGTGCCAGCAGCGTAGACCCTTCCAATGAAAAACTGTTTTTT
CDR3: CASSVDPSNEKLFF

size: NA
D: TRBD1
V: TRBV4-3
J: TRBJ1-5
DNA: TGCGCCAGCAGCCAGGACAGGGTTTCGTGGAATCAGCCCCAGCATTTT
CDR3: CASSQDRVSWNQPQHF

size: NA
D: NA
V: TRBV7-3
J: TRBJ2-5
DNA: TGTGCCAGCAGCTCCACCCCTAATGGCGCCCGAGGGACCCAGTACTTC
CDR3: CASSSTPNGARGTQYF

size: few
D: NA
V: TRBV6-1
J: TRBJ2-7
DNA: TGTGCCAGCAGCGCAGGGATGATGTACGAGCAGTACTTC
CDR3: CASSAGMMYEQYF

size: few
D: TRBD1
V: TRBV14
J: TRBJ2-5
DNA: TGTGCCAGCAGCCAAGTGATAGGGACAGGCGGGGAGACCCAGTACTTC
CDR3: CASSQVIGTGGETQYF

size: few
D: TRBD1
V: TRBV11-2
J: TRBJ2-1
DNA: TGTGCCAGCAGCTTAGGGTGGGGGACAGGGGACAATGAGCAGTTCTTC
CDR3: CASSLGWGTGDNEQFF

size: many
D: NA
V: TRBV4-1
J: TRBJ1-5
DNA: TGCGCCAGCAGCCAAGACAGTAATCAGCCCCAGCATTTT
CDR3: CASSQDSNQPQHF

size: NA
D: TRBD1
V: TRBV27
J: TRBJ1-6
DNA: TGTGCCAGCATGTTTCGCAGGGGGGAATCACCCCTCCACTTT
CDR3: CASMFRRGESPLHF

size: many
D: TRBD1
V: TRBV10-2
J: TRBJ2-5
DNA: TGCGCCAGTACGGCTCCCTCAGGGGGAGAGACCCAGTACTTC
CDR3: CASTAPSGGETQYF

size: NA
D: TRBD1
V: TRBV7-8
J: TRBJ2-1
DNA: TGTGCCAGCAGCTTTCTAGGGGGCGGCGCGGCTGAGCAGTTCTTC
CDR3: CASSFLGGGAAEQFF

size: few
D: NA
V: TRBV4-2
J: TRBJ1-2
DNA: TGTGCCAGCAGCCATCCAAGGTTGGACCTTCGGGGCTACACCTTC
CDR3: CASSHPRLDLRGYTF

size: NA
D: TRBD1
V: TRBV6-2/TRBV6-3
J: TRBJ1-2
DNA: TGTGCCAGCAGTACCGGCCCCAGGACAGGGCGCTATGGCTACACCTTC
CDR3: CASSTGPRTGRYGYTF

size: NA
D: TRBD1
V: TRBV2
J: TRBJ1-5
DNA: TGTGCCAGCAGTACCCTGGACAGGGGGCTTAGCCAGCCCCAGCATTTT
CDR3: CASSTLDRGLSQPQHF

size: few
D: NA
V: TRBV20-1
J: TRBJ2-7
DNA: TGCAGTGCCATAAACGTTTCGGAATACGAGCAGTACTTC
CDR3: CSAINVSEYEQYF

size: NA
D: TRBD1
V: TRBV7-7
J: TRBJ2-1
DNA: TGTGCTAGCAGCTTAGCGGGACAGGGGGCGCATGAGCAGTTCTTC
CDR3: CASSLAGQGAHEQFF

size: few
D: TRBD2
V: TRBV20-1
J: TRBJ2-5
DNA: TGCAGTGCTAGAGGGACTAGCAGTCGAGAGACCCAGTACTTC
CDR3: CSARGTSSRETQYF

size: NA
D: TRBD1
V: TRBV11-2
J: TRBJ2-5
DNA: TGTGCCAGCAGCTCGCCCGGGGACAGGGGATGGCAGACCCAGTACTTC
CDR3: CASSSPGDRGWQTQYF

size: many
D: NA
V: TRBV6-6
J: TRBJ2-5
DNA: TGTGCCAGCAGACCAGGGGGGGGAGAGACCCAGTACTTC
CDR3: CASRPGGGETQYF